The following is a TCR beta chain sequence with its context. Its antigen is not identified. V shed 2 bases and J shed 4 bases, with 23 bases lying between them. CDR3 length: 18 residues. Per the germline V gene, CDR1 is KGHSH and CDR2 is LQKENI. This sample stems from a study of CD4 T cells in relation to SARS-CoV-2 and coronaviruses. Before the COVID-19 pandemic, during about 2010-2018, CD4+ T cells were taken from unexposed donors. Naive and memory CD4+ T cell DNA was deep-sequenced without culture. Repertoires were generated with immunoSEQ multiplex PCR, while TCRdb's copy carries only in-frame clones and drops some. The profile shows roughly 60,000 clones, 85% to 95% of them singletons. Study observations and caveats: About 65% of donors had memory CD4+ clonotypes crossrecognizing SARS-CoV-2 and common cold coronavirus spike.

The sequence came from a human donor in good health. The source material was naive CD4+ T cells from PBMCs. The sample's subset: naive CD4+ T cells isolated by negative enrichment. This chain uses TRBV18 with TRBJ1-2; perhaps TRBD1 as D (6 bases). The CDR3 DNA reads TGTGCCAGCTCACCAACTTCGAATATGGACAGTGTTGGCTATGGCTACACCTTC. It specifies CASSPTSNMDSVGYGYTF.